This TCR beta chain was recorded in a study of human T cells and chemical hapten exposure. The CDR3 is 13 residues long. Germline CDR1 is SGHTA and CDR2 is FQGNSA. V lost 1 base and J lost 12, with 15 bases in between. MiXCR, applied by TCRdb to the RACE reads, yields one record per CDR3 protein. The table lists about 34,000 distinct CDR3 sequences, 5.5% of them singletons. The time point: healthy volunteer bleed at 6 weeks. Researchers extracted total RNA from unfractionated whole blood. Sequencing was carried out using whole blood. The sequence came from a human donor in good health. Some clones in this sample may be carry-over from other donors' samples. The chain employs TRBV7-2 and TRBJ1-2, with D unclear. DNA of the CDR3: TGTGCCAGCAGCTTAGTTGGCGATGAAGTGAACACCTTC. This gives the protein CASSLVGDEVNTF.